This entry is about one T cell receptor beta chain. No antigen is known for it. The record originates from a study of T cell responses to AZD1222 COVID-19 vaccine. Regarding the study as a whole: Among those given AZD1222, only 6 or 7 were seropositive at baseline. Clonal diversity was possibly underestimated, and the donors were mostly white British, with more females. The breadth and depth of Spike-specific TCRs increased once two AZD1222 doses had been given.

Generated by immunoSEQ multiplex PCR, the TCRdb table keeps only in-frame clones and is missing some. The sample has about 120,000 clones, about 87% seen once; the top ten hold approximately 12%. The CDR3 totals 14 residues. V was clipped by 2 bases and J by 4 bases, with 8 bases between them. CDR1 LGHNA and CDR2 YNFKEQ come from the germline V gene. The sample here was peripheral blood, taken on day 0 of AZD1222 vaccination. This clonotype was obtained from an adult in good health. The chain is built from TRBV4-2 and TRBJ2-2; tentatively, D is TRBD1 (5 bases). CDR3 DNA sequence: TGTGCCAGCAGCCAAAAGCAGGGCACCGGGGAGCTGTTTTTT. Translated: CASSQKQGTGELFF.